This entry is about one T cell receptor beta chain. What it recognizes is unknown. Ipilimumab-mediated CTLA-4 blockade plus focal radiation was given to patients having chemo-refractory metastatic non-small-cell lung cancer. The method was immunoSEQ multiplex PCR; TCRdb's version includes in-frame clones alone and lacks a portion of them. The sample contains about 97,000 clones, around 74% of which appear only once. This record comes from a study of radiotherapy plus CTLA-4 blockade in lung cancer. In the study overall: Disease control was present in 30% to 40% of patients, and objective responses in more than 15%. Study-wide points: Strongest reported response predictors: early blood clone changes and post-radiation interferon-beta. The study found tumor-derived TCR clones expanded in blood after radiotherapy plus ipilimumab.

Looked up from germline, CDR1 is SGHNT and CDR2 is YENEEA. The CDR3 covers 12 residues. V lost 5 bases, J lost 14 bases, and 13 bases lay in between. The sample here was peripheral blood, taken from a patient treated with radiotherapy plus ipilimumab. The chain employs TRBV11-3 and TRBJ1-6, with no clear D. The TCR comes from a human donor with non-small cell lung cancer who had a partial response to radiotherapy plus ipilimumab. Some clones in this sample may be carry-over from other donors' samples. The CDR3 DNA follows: TGTGCCAGCAGCCTCCTAGACGAGTCCCTCCACTTT. As protein: CASSLLDESLHF.